This entry describes one T cell receptor (beta chain). The antigen remains undetermined. The junction departs from germline at one end; a sequencing error may be responsible. The sample is drawn from a study of cytomegalovirus exposure and HLA in healthy donors. 60 Vbeta and 13 Jbeta primers were used in PCR. Clones were read by immunoSEQ multiplex PCR, and TCRdb kept only the in-frame ones, dropping some. The repertoire has 84,000 or so clones, about two thirds of them found once; the top ten carry 5.5%. The study's findings and limits: The only immune exposure information that was available was CMV serostatus.

CDR1 is SEHNR and CDR2 is FQNEAQ in the germline V gene (reference sequence). The CDR3 is 15 residues long. The chain carries TRBV7-9 and TRBJ2-7; possible D gene TRBD2, 5 bases. Sequenced material: PBMCs. The receptor's source is a woman younger than 45 in good health and CMV-seropositive. The CDR3 spells CSSRPPGKPSNEQYF. CDR3 nucleotides: TGTTCCAGCAGACCGCCCGGGAAACCAAGCAACGAGCAGTACTTC.